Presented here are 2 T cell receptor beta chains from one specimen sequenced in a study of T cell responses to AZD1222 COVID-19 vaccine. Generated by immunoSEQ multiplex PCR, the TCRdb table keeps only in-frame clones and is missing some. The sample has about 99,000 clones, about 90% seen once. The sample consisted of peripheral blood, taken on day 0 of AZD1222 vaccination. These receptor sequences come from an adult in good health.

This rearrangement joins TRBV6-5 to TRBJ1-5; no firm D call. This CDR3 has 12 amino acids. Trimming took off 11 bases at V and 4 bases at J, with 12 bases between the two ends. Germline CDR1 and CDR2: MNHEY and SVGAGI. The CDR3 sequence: CAGGQVNQPQHF. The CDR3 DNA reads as TGTGCCGGCGGGCAGGTTAATCAGCCCCAGCATTTT.

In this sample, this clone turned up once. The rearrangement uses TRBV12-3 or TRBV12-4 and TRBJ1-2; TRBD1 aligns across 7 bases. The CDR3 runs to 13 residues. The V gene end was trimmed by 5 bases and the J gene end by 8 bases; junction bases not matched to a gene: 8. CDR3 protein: CASSHNRGSGYTF. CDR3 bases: TGTGCCAGCAGTCACAACAGGGGTAGCGGCTACACCTTC.